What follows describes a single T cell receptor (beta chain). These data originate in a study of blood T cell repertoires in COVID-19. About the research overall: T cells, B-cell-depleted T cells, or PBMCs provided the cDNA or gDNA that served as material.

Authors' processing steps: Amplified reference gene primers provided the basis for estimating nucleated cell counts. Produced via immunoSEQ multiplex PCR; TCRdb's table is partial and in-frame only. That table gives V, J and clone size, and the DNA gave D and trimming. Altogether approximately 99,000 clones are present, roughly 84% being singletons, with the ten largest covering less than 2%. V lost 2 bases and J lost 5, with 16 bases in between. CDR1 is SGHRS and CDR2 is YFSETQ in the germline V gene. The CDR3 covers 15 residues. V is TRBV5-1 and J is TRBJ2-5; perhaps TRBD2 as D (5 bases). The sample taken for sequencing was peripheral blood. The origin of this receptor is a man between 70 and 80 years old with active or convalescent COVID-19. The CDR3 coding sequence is TGCGCCAGCAGCTTAAGCGGCGCCCCGGGGGAGACCCAGTACTTC. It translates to CASSLSGAPGETQYF.